The 6 T cell receptor beta chains below were found in one sample sequenced in a study of blood T cell repertoires in COVID-19. The assay was immunoSEQ multiplex PCR, and TCRdb's table has in-frame clones only and misses some. The sample includes around 100,000 clones, approximately 80% of them seen just once. Material: peripheral blood. The receptors originated from a man between 70 and 80 years old with active or convalescent COVID-19.

J is TRBJ2-1 and V is TRBV5-8; 7 bases align to TRBD2. This CDR3 is 15 amino acids long. Germline V gene sequence: CDR1 SGHTS, CDR2 YDEGEE. Trimming took 4 bases from V and 3 from J; bases not matched to a gene: 7. CDR3 in DNA: TGTGCCAGCAGCCGTGGACTAGTGGGCTACAATGAGCAGTTCTTC. Translation: CASSRGLVGYNEQFF.

The chain employs TRBV24-1 and TRBJ2-1, with D maybe TRBD2 (6 bases). Per germline, CDR1 KGHDR and CDR2 SFDVKD. The CDR3 has 15 amino acids. V dropped 5 bases and J dropped 3 bases, with 13 bases sitting between them. CDR3 region: CATSGRERDYNEQFF. The CDR3 DNA sequence: TGTGCCACCAGTGGGCGGGAAAGAGACTACAATGAGCAGTTCTTC.

The V gene is TRBV19, the J gene TRBJ2-3; D remains unclear. The germline V gene has CDR1 LNHDA and CDR2 SQIVND (reference sequence). The length of the CDR3 is 13 residues. Trimming pared 5 bases from V and 4 bases from J, leaving 10 bases between. The CDR3 DNA reads TGTGCCAGTAGTTCCTACGGTCCAGATACGCAGTATTTT. Protein product: CASSSYGPDTQYF.

The chain has TRBV28 and TRBJ1-2; D might be TRBD1 (5 bases). The CDR3 consists of 14 residues. V was cut by 1 base and J by 2 bases, with 8 bases left in between. Per the germline V gene, CDR1 is MDHEN and CDR2 is SYDVKM. CDR3 sequence (DNA): TGTGCCAGCAGTTTATCGACAGCGAACTATGGCTACACCTTC. Its protein is CASSLSTANYGYTF.

The chain has TRBV28 and TRBJ1-2; no firm D call. V was clipped by 3 bases and J by 8 bases, with 10 bases between them. The CDR3 totals 12 residues. CDR1 and CDR2 (germline): MDHEN, SYDVKM. CDR3 bases: TGTGCCAGCAGTTTGACGAGGAGCGGCTACACCTTC. Translation: CASSLTRSGYTF.

The V and J genes are TRBV6-5 and TRBJ1-1; D is unresolved. Per the germline V gene, CDR1 is MNHEY and CDR2 is SVGAGI. Trimming left V 6 bases short and J 4 bases short, with 15 bases between. This CDR3 is 14 amino acids long. The DNA for the CDR3 is TGTGCCAGCAGACGTAGTACAGTGCCCACTGAAGCTTTCTTT. Amino acids: CASRRSTVPTEAFF.